This T cell receptor (beta chain) was found in a study of blood T cell repertoires in COVID-19. Original analysis: Researchers report that nucleated cell counts were estimated from reference gene primer amplification. Data came from immunoSEQ multiplex PCR; TCRdb stores just in-frame clones and leaves some out. For V, J and clone size, that table is used; D and trimming come from the DNA. Found here are about 290,000 clones, around nine tenths of them singletons; the top ten hold 11%. Germline V CDR1 and CDR2: MNHEY, SMNVEV (reference sequence). This CDR3 region has 15 residues. Trimming took off 3 bases at V and 7 bases at J, with 18 bases between the two ends. The sample holds one count of this clone.

The chain couples TRBV27 to TRBJ1-2, with a possible D match to TRBD1 (6 bases). The sample was peripheral blood. This receptor was identified in a woman in her 30s with COVID-19, enrolled during active disease. The CDR3 loop is CASSFSLGTILGYTF. CDR3 in DNA: TGTGCCAGCAGTTTTTCCCTCGGGACAATTCTTGGCTACACCTTC.